The T cell receptor (beta chain) described here comes from a study of blood T cell repertoires in COVID-19. Original analysis: From reference gene primer amplification, estimates of nucleated cell counts were derived. Some clones are missing from TCRdb's copy, which holds only in-frame ones; the method was immunoSEQ multiplex PCR. V and J calls and clone size are copied from that table; D and trimming were computed from the DNA. Counted here are a few hundred thousand clones, 65% to 90% occurring once; the ten biggest clones make up approximately 4.6%. This clone was counted a few times. V lost 0 bases to trimming and J lost 1 base, with 16 bases between them. Germline V gene sequence: CDR1 MGHRA, CDR2 YSYEKL. The CDR3 extends over 18 amino acids.

The receptor's source is a woman aged 40-49 years with acute COVID-19. The source material was PBMCs or T cells enriched from blood (not recorded which). V is TRBV4-1 and J is TRBJ1-5; possibly TRBD1 for D (5 bases). The CDR3 coding sequence is TGCGCCAGCAGCCAAGATTGGCAGGGAAAGGGAAGCAATCAGCCCCAGCATTTT. This gives the protein CASSQDWQGKGSNQPQHF.